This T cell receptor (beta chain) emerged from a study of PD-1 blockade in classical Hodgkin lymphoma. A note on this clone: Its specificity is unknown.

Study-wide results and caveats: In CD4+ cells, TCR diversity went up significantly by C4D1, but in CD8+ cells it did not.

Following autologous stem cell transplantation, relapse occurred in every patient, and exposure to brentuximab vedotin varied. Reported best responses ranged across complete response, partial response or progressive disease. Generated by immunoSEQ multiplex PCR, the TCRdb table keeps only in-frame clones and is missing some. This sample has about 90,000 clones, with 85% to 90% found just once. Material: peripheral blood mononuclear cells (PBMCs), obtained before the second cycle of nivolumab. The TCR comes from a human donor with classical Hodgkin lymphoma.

This CDR3 is CASSPSRGTGREKLFF. CDR3 in DNA: TGTGCCAGCTCACCCTCTCGTGGGACAGGGAGGGAAAAACTGTTTTTT. The V call is TRBV18, the J call TRBJ1-4; 9 nucleotides agree with TRBD1. The germline V gene has CDR1 KGHSH and CDR2 LQKENI. This CDR3 has 16 amino acids. V lost 3 bases and J lost 8; bases outside the gene matches: 10.